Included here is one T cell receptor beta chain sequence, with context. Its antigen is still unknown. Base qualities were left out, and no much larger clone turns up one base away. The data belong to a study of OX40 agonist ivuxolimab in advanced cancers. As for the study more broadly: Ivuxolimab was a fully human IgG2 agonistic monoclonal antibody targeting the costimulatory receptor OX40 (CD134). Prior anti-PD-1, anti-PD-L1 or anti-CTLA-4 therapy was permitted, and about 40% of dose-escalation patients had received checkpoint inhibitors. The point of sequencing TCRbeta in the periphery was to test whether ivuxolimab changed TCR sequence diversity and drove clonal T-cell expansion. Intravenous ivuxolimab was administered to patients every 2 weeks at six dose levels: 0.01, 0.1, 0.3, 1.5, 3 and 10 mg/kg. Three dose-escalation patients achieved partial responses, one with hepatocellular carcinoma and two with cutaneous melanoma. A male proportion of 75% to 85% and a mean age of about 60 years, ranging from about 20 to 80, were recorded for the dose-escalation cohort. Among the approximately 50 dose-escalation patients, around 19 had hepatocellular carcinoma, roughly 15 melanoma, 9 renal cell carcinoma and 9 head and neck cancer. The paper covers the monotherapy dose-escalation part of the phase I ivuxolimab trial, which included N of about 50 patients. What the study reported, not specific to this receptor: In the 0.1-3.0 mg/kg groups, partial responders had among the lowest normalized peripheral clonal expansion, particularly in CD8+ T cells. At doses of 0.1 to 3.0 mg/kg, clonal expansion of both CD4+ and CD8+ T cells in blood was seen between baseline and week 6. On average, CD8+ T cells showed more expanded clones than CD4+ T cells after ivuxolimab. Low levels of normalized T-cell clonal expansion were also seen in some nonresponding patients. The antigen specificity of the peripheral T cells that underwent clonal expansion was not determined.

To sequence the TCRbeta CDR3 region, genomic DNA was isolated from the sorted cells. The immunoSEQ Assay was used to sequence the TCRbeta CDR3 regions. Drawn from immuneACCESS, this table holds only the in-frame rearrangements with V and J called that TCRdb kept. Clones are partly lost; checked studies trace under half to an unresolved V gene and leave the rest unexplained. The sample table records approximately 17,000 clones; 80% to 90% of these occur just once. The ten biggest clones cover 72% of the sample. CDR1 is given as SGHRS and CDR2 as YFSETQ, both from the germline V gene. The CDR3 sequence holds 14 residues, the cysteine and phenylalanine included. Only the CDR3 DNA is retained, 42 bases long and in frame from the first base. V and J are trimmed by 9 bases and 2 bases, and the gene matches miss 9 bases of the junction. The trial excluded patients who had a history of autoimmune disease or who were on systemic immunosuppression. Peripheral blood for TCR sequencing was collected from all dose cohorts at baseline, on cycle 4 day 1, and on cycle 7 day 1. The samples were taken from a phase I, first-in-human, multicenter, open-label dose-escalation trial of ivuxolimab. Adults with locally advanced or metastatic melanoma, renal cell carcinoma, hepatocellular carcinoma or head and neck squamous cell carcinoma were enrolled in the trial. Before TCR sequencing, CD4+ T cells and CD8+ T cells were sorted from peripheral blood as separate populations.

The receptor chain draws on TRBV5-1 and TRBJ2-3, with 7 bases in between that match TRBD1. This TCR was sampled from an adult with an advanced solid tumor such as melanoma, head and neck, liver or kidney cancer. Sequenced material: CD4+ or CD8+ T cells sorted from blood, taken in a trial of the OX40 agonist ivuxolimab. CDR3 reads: CATSTGSVTDTQYF. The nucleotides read TGCGCCACGTCGACAGGGTCGGTCACAGATACGCAGTATTTT. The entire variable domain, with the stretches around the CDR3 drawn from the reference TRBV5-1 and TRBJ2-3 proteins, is KAGVTQTPRYLIKTRGQQVTLSCSPISGHRSVSWYQQTPGQGLQFLFEYFSETQRNKGNFPGRFSGRQFSNSRSEMNVSTLELGDSALYLCATSTGSVTDTQYFGPGTRLTVL.